The following is a TCR beta chain sequence with its context. The CDR3 does not close with the conserved phenylalanine or tryptophan, likely indicating a read error. Autoimmune disease history or systemic immunosuppression led to patients being barred. These data belong to a study of OX40 agonist ivuxolimab in advanced cancers. Study at large: Averaging 60 years in age, with a range of about 23 to 79, the cohort was around 85% male.

Libraries were prepared by immunoSEQ multiplex PCR; TCRdb keeps only in-frame clonotypes and omits some of them. The sample holds fewer than 45,000 clones, 75% to 90% seen once. The CDR3 contains 16 residues. CDR1 and CDR2 from the germline V gene are SGHKS and YYEKEE (reference sequence). V shed 4 bases, J shed 4 bases, and the junction held 8 bases outside the gene matches. The sequence derives from an adult with an advanced solid tumor such as melanoma, head and neck, liver or kidney cancer. The chain is built from TRBV5-5 and TRBJ1-6; TRBD1 matches at 7 bases. The input for sequencing was CD4+ or CD8+ T cells sorted from blood, taken in a trial of the OX40 agonist ivuxolimab. CDR3 sequence (DNA): TGTGCCAGCAGCGGGTCCCGGACAGGTTATAATTCACCCCTCCACCTT. Translated: CASSGSRTGYNSPLHL.